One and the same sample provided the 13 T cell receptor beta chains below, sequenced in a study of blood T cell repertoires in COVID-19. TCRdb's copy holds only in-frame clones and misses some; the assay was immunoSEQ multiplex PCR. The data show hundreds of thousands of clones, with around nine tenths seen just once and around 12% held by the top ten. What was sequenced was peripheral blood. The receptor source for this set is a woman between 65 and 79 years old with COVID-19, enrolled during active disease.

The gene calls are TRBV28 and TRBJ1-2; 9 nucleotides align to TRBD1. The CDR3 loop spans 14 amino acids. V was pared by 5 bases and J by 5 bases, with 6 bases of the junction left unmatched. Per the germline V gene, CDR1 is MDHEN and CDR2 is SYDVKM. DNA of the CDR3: TGTGCCAGCAGTCGCGGGACAGGGCAATATGGCTACACCTTC. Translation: CASSRGTGQYGYTF.

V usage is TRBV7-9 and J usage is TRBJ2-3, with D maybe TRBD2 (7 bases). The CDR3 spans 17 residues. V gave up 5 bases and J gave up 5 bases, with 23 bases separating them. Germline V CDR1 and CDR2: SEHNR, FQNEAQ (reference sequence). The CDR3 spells CASSPLLGGGAKDTQYF. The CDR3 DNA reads TGTGCCAGCAGCCCCCTTTTGGGAGGGGGGGCTAAAGATACGCAGTATTTT.

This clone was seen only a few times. The CDR3 spells CASSYRGLSGNTIYF. The CDR3 coding sequence is TGTGCCAGCAGTTACAGGGGCCTCTCTGGAAACACCATATATTTT. The rearrangement links TRBV6-5 to TRBJ1-3; a weak D match, TRBD1 (5 bases). This CDR3 region has 15 residues. Germline loops: CDR1 MNHEY, CDR2 SVGAGI. V shed 2 bases and J shed 0 bases, with 8 bases lying between them.

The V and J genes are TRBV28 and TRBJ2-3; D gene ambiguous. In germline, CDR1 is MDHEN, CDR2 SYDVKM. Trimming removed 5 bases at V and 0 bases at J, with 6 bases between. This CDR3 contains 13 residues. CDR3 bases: TGTGCCAGCAGTCGCGTTAGCACAGATACGCAGTATTTT. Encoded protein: CASSRVSTDTQYF.

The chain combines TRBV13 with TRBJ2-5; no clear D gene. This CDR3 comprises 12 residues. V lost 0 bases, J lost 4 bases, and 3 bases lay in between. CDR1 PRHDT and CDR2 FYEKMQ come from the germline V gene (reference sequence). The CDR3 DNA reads TGTGCCAGCAGCTTAGGCTCAGAGACCCAGTACTTC. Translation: CASSLGSETQYF.

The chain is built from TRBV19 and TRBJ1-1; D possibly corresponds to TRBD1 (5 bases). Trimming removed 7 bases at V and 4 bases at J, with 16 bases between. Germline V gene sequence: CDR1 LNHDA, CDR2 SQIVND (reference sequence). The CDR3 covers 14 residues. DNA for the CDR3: TGTGCCAGTAAAGCGTTGACAGTAAGCACTGAAGCTTTCTTT. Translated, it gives CASKALTVSTEAFF.

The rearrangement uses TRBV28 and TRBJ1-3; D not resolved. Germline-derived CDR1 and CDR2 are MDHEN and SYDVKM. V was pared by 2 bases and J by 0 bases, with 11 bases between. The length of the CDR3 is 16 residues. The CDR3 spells CASSLGSGTSGNTIYF. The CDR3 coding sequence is TGTGCCAGCAGTTTAGGGTCAGGAACCTCTGGAAACACCATATATTTT. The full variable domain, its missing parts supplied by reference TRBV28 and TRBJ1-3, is DVKVTQSSRYLVKRTGEKVFLECVQDMDHENMFWYRQDPGLGLRLIYFSYDVKMKEKGDIPEGYSVSREKKERFSLILESASTNQTSMYLCASSLGSGTSGNTIYFGEGSWLTVV.

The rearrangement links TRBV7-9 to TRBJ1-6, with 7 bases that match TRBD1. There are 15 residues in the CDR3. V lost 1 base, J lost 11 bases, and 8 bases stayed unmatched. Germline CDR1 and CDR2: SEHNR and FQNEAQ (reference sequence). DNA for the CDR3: TGTGCCAGCAGCTTAGGCGATGACAGGGATCCACCCCTCCACTTT. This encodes CASSLGDDRDPPLHF.

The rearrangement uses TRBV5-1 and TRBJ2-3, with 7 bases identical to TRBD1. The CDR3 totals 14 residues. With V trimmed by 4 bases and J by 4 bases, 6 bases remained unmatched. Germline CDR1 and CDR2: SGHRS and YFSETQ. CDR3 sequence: CASSQTGDADTQYF. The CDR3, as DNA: TGCGCCAGCAGCCAAACAGGGGACGCAGATACGCAGTATTTT.

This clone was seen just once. CDR3 sequence: CASSLGTSGGGNEQFF. DNA for the CDR3: TGTGCCAGCAGCCTCGGGACTAGCGGGGGGGGCAATGAGCAGTTCTTC. The chain couples TRBV11-3 to TRBJ2-1; 16 positions match TRBD2. The trim removed 5 bases at V and 6 bases at J, leaving 4 bases unmatched. CDR3 length: 16 amino acids. The germline V gene encodes CDR1 SGHNT and CDR2 YENEEA.

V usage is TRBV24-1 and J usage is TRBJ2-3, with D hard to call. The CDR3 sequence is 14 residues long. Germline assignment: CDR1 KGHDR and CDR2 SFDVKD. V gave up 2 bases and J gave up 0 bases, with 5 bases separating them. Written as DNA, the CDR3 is TGTGCCACCAGTGATTCCCGTAGCACAGATACGCAGTATTTT. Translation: CATSDSRSTDTQYF.

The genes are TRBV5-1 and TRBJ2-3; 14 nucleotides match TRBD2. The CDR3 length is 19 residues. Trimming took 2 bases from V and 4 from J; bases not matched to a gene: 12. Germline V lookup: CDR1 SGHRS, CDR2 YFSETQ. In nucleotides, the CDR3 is TGCGCCAGCAGCTTTCCCGGGACTAGCGGGGGCTCCCCCCCAGATACGCAGTATTTT. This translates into CASSFPGTSGGSPPDTQYF.

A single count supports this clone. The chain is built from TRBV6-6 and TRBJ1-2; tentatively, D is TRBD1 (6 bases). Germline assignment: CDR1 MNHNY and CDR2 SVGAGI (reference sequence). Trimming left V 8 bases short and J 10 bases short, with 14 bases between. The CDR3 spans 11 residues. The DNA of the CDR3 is TGTGCCAGCGTACTACAGGGTGTCTACACCTTC. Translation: CASVLQGVYTF.